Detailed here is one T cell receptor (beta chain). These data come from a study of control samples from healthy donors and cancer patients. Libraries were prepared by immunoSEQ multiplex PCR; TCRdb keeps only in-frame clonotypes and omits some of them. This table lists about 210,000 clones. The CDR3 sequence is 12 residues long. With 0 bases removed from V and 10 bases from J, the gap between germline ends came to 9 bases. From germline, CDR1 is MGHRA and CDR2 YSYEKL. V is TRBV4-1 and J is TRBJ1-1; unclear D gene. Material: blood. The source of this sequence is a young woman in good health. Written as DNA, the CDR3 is TGCGCCAGCAGCCAAGACGATCGGGGAGCTTTCTTT. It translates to CASSQDDRGAFF.